This TCR beta chain was recovered during a study of T cells after yellow fever vaccination. A process of 5'RACE template switching, which added a universal primer site and UMIs, was used to make TCR cDNA. One entry per CDR3 protein, called by TCRdb with MiXCR from the 5' RACE reads. In the table there are about 240,000 distinct CDR3 sequences, around 7% of which are singletons. There are a few counts of this clonotype. Sample: CD4+ T cells sorted from PBMCs, taken 15 days after the yellow fever booster vaccination. The TCR was taken from a man aged 30 to 45 who received the YFV17D yellow fever vaccine.

Here the CDR3 DNA reads TGTGCCAGCAGCACTAGCGTCTCGAACACCGGGGAGCTGTTTTTT. The encoded protein is CASSTSVSNTGELFF. The rearrangement links TRBV9 to TRBJ2-2; 7 bases align to TRBD2. The CDR3 is 15 residues long. With V trimmed by 4 bases and J by 0 bases, 3 bases remained unmatched. In germline, CDR1 is SGDLS, CDR2 YYNGEE.